The sequence of this T cell receptor beta chain was determined in a study of Ad26.COV2.S vaccination and SARS-CoV-2 variants. The repertoire was sequenced with immunoSEQ multiplex PCR; TCRdb's copy has only in-frame clones and lacks some. The table lists about 350,000 clones, 65% to 90% of them singletons, with around 11% in the top ten. Treatment noted: around 19 received Ad26.COV2.S at low or high dose, single or two shots; about five received placebo; per-sample allocation not given. At day 63 after the first vaccine or placebo injection, samples were drawn. The CDR3 loop spans 13 amino acids. Trimming took off 6 bases at V and 0 bases at J, with 10 bases between the two ends. CDR1 is SQVTM, CDR2 ANQGSEA, per germline.

The rearrangement joins TRBV29-1 to TRBJ2-3; D is perhaps TRBD1 (6 bases). This clonotype was sampled from a person between 18 and 65 years old who received the Ad26.COV2.S COVID-19 vaccine or a placebo. Here the sequenced sample was peripheral blood, taken in a trial of Ad26.COV2.S vaccine versus placebo. The CDR3 sequence is CSVDRASTDTQYF. CDR3 DNA sequence: TGCAGCGTGGACAGAGCCAGCACAGATACGCAGTATTTT.